The clone carrying this T cell receptor beta chain has only a few counts. The antigen is unknown. This record comes from a study of T cell repertoires in cytomegalovirus infection. Overall study: Researchers turned to recently identified HLA-C-restricted CMV epitopes as well as well-studied HLA-B-restricted ones. It was the public TCR beta signatures that indicated both CMV infection and matching HLA type. Notes on the study in general: The cumulative frequency of public TCR beta families distinguished individuals who carried CMV together with the relevant HLA. The ex vivo response was dominated by HLA-C-restricted CMV-specific TCR beta clonotypes.

TCRdb re-derived calls from the reads in MiXCR, one entry per CDR3 protein. Counted here are about 100,000 distinct CDR3 sequences, about 40% occurring once; the ten biggest clones make up just under 75%. This receptor was taken from a human donor in good health (CMV status not recorded). Some clones in this sample may be carry-over from other donors' samples. The sequences come from CD8+ T cells from cultured PBMCs, collected from culture after CMV antigen stimulation.

The CDR3 DNA reads as TGTGCCAGCAGTGACGAAGACCTCCTTGCGGCCAACGTCCTGACTTTC. Its protein is CASSDEDLLAANVLTF. The chain joins TRBV6-1 to TRBJ2-6; D unclear. CDR3 length equals 16 residues. CDR1 and CDR2 (germline): MNHNS, SASEGT. V was pared by 3 bases and J by 6 bases, with 15 bases between.